A selection of T cell receptor beta chains follows, all from one sample in a study of T cell changes during pregnancy in multiple sclerosis. TCRdb keeps only in-frame clones here, not all; method: immunoSEQ multiplex PCR. Of around 120,000 clones in the sample, approximately 90% were seen once. The sample in question was peripheral blood, obtained after pregnancy. Receptors were obtained from a female donor with multiple sclerosis, enrolled in a pregnancy study. Both conserved end residues are part of each CDR3. A D gene is named only where the DNA matches it firmly. Some rows mark clone size as missing; the rest say once, few, many or name a class of expanded clone.

TRBV25-1,NA,NA,TRBJ1-1,TGTGCCAGCAGTGAACTTAGCGGCACTGAAGCTTTCTTT,CASSELSGTEAFF
TRBV27,NA,TRBD1,TRBJ2-7,TGTGCCAGCAGGACCGGGACAGGTGTATACGAGCAGTACTTC,CASRTGTGVYEQYF
TRBV5-5,NA,NA,TRBJ1-3,TGTGCCAGCAGCTTGGACATAAACACCTCTGGAAACACCATATATTTT,CASSLDINTSGNTIYF
TRBV5-1,NA,NA,TRBJ2-7,TGCGCCAGCAGCGCCGAACTCTACGAGCAGTACTTC,CASSAELYEQYF
TRBV7-3,NA,NA,TRBJ2-1,TGTGCCAGCAGCTTAGGGCCCAACAATGAGCAGTTCTTC,CASSLGPNNEQFF
TRBV19,once,TRBD2,TRBJ2-2,TGTGCCAGTAGGGTAAGCGGGGGAAGCACCGGGGAGCTGTTTTTT,CASRVSGGSTGELFF
TRBV10-1,NA,TRBD1,TRBJ1-6,TGCGCCAGCTTGCCCTTCCTTGGACAGGGGACGGATTCACCCCTCCACTTT,CASLPFLGQGTDSPLHF
TRBV27,NA,NA,TRBJ1-5,TGTGCCAGCAGTTTTTTCTGGGCAGGAAACAATCAGCCCCAGCATTTT,CASSFFWAGNNQPQHF
TRBV4-2,NA,TRBD1,TRBJ1-1,TGTGCCAGCAGCCAAGGGACAGGGGGCATCGGCACTGAAGCTTTCTTT,CASSQGTGGIGTEAFF
TRBV9,once,NA,TRBJ1-6,TGTGCCAGCAGCCCTCGTCCCTCTTCGGGTTCACCCCTCCACTTT,CASSPRPSSGSPLHF